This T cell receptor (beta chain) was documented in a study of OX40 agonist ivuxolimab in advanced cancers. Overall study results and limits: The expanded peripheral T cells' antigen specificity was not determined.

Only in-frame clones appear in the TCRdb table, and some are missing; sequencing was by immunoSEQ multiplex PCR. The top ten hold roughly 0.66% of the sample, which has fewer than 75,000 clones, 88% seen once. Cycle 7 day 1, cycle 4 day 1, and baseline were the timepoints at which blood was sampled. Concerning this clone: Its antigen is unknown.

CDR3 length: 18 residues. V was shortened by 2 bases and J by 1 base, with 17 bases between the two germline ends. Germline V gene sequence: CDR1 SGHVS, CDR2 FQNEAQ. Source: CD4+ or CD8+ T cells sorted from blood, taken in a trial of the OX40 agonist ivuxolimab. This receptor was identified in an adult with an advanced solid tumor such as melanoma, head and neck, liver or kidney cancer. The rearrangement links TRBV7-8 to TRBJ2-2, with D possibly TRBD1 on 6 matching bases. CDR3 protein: CASSLLGVGTMNTGELFF. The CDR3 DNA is TGTGCCAGCAGCTTACTAGGGGTGGGGACAATGAACACCGGGGAGCTGTTTTTT.